This passage covers 17 T cell receptor beta chains from one sample sequenced in a study of early T cells in non-severe SARS-CoV-2 infection. Using its own MiXCR run on the 5' RACE reads, TCRdb lists one record per CDR3 protein. The sample includes about 83,000 distinct CDR3 sequences, about 14% of them seen just once. Sequencing used whole blood. These receptors were collected from an adult who was a healthcare worker with PCR-confirmed SARS-CoV-2 infection or an uninfected control (not recorded which).

This clonotype was counted at least ten times. The rearrangement links TRBV6-6 to TRBJ2-3; weak D call: TRBD2 (6 bases). Trimming stripped 5 bases from V and 4 bases from J, with 13 bases between. This CDR3 is 14 amino acids long. CDR1 MNHNY and CDR2 SVGAGI come from the germline V gene (reference sequence). In DNA form, the CDR3 reads TGTGCCAGCAGTGGTTCCCCTAGCGCAGATACGCAGTATTTT. Its protein is CASSGSPSADTQYF.

This clonotype has at least ten counts. The chain recombines TRBV29-1 with TRBJ2-7; weak D call: TRBD2 (6 bases). The CDR3 is made up of 12 amino acids. Germline CDR1 and CDR2: SQVTM and ANQGSEA. Trimming left V 0 bases short and J 4 bases short, with 7 bases between. DNA of the CDR3: TGCAGCGTTGAAGATGGGGGGTACGAGCAGTACTTC. It is translated as CSVEDGGYEQYF.

This chain joins TRBV11-2 and TRBJ2-7; 10 nucleotides align to TRBD2. Looked up from germline, CDR1 is SGHAT and CDR2 is FQNNGV. This CDR3 spans 15 amino acids. J lost 2 bases, V lost 2 bases, and 3 bases had no gene match. This CDR3 reads CASSLNSGGTYEQYF. In DNA, the CDR3 is TGTGCCAGCAGCTTAAATAGCGGGGGGACCTACGAGCAGTACTTC.

This clonotype turned up a few times. The chain links TRBV5-1 to TRBJ2-1, with no clear D. The V gene's germline CDR1 is SGHRS and CDR2 YFSETQ. The CDR3 sequence is 13 residues long. The V end lost 3 bases, the J end lost 9 bases, and 13 bases lay between the germline ends. The CDR3 DNA sequence: TGCGCCAGCAGCTCGTCCCTTAGCTCTGAGCAGTTCTTC. Amino acids: CASSSSLSSEQFF.

Ten or more counts support this clonotype. The V call is TRBV19, the J call TRBJ2-5; D is undetermined. The ends were cut back, 3 bases at V and 3 bases at J, with 8 bases in the middle. CDR3 length equals 13 residues. The germline V gene has CDR1 LNHDA and CDR2 SQIVND (reference sequence). The CDR3 spells CASSIRREETQYF. CDR3 nucleotides: TGTGCCAGTAGTATTCGCAGAGAAGAGACCCAGTACTTC. The full variable domain, in which reference TRBV19 and TRBJ2-5 provide the parts outside the CDR3, is DGGITQSPKYLFRKEGQNVTLSCEQNLNHDAMYWYRQDPGQGLRLIYYSQIVNDFQKGDIAEGYSVSREKKESFPLTVTSAQKNPTAFYLCASSIRREETQYFGPGTRLLVL.

This clonotype appeared a few times. The gene calls are TRBV29-1 and TRBJ2-1; D unresolved. CDR3 length: 13 amino acids. From germline, CDR1 is SQVTM and CDR2 ANQGSEA. V was shortened by 4 bases and J by 0 bases, with 7 bases between the two germline ends. The CDR3 sequence is CSVATDSYNEQFF. The CDR3 nucleotides read TGCAGCGTTGCCACTGACTCCTACAATGAGCAGTTCTTC.

This clonotype was found a few times. This chain links TRBV2 with TRBJ1-1; D possibly corresponds to TRBD1 (5 bases). This CDR3 is built from 13 residues. Germline V gene lookup returns CDR1 SNHLY and CDR2 FYNNEI. V shed 8 bases and J shed 1 base, with 11 bases lying between them. The chain's CDR3 is CASGARENTEAFF. Here the CDR3 DNA reads TGTGCCAGCGGGGCCAGGGAGAACACTGAAGCTTTCTTT.

This chain uses TRBV18 with TRBJ1-1, with TRBD1 as a possible D gene (6 bases). The length of the CDR3 is 16 residues. V was pared by 3 bases and J by 0 bases, with 14 bases between. CDR1 is KGHSH, CDR2 LQKENI, per germline. This chain's CDR3 is CASSPREGDLNTEAFF. CDR3 sequence (DNA): TGTGCCAGCTCACCCCGAGAGGGGGACTTGAACACTGAAGCTTTCTTT. The entire variable domain, with the rest obtained from reference TRBV18 and TRBJ1-1, is as follows: NAGVMQNPRHLVRRRGQEARLRCSPMKGHSHVYWYRQLPEEGLKFMVYLQKENIIDESGMPKERFSAEFPKEGPSILRIQQVVRGDSAAYFCASSPREGDLNTEAFFGQGTRLTVV.

The count of this clonotype is one. Mismatch with germline at one junction end may stem from a read error. The V call is TRBV29-1, the J call TRBJ2-7; the D is unclear. CDR3 length: 12 amino acids. Germline lookup yields CDR1 SQVTM and CDR2 ANQGSEA. CDR3 loop: CSVGMDAATTFF. The CDR3 DNA is TGCAGCGTTGGTATGGACGCGGCCACGACTTTCTTC.

This clonotype was detected only once. The gene calls are TRBV29-1 and TRBJ2-7, with D perhaps matching TRBD1 (6 bases). The germline V and J ends were trimmed by 2 bases and 6 bases, with 8 bases remaining between them. CDR1 is SQVTM and CDR2 is ANQGSEA in the germline V gene. CDR3 length equals 11 residues. The CDR3 DNA sequence: TGCAGCGTTGAAAGGGGGTCCGAGCAGTACTTC. It is translated as CSVERGSEQYF.

This clonotype was found a few times. This sequence joins TRBV29-1 and TRBJ2-1; D gene uncertain. CDR1 is SQVTM, CDR2 ANQGSEA, per germline. The CDR3 runs to 14 residues. V lost 2 bases to trimming and J lost 0 bases, with 8 bases between them. The CDR3 spells CSVESQNSYNEQFF. CDR3 nucleotides: TGCAGCGTTGAAAGTCAGAACTCCTACAATGAGCAGTTCTTC.

The gene calls are TRBV29-1 and TRBJ1-1; 10 nucleotides align to TRBD1. After removal of 7 bases from V and 6 bases from J, the junction contained 8 bases not matched to a gene. This CDR3 has 13 amino acids. Germline CDR1 and CDR2: SQVTM and ANQGSEA. Here the CDR3 reads CSDQGQGFAEAFF. CDR3 nucleotides: TGCAGCGACCAGGGACAGGGGTTTGCTGAAGCTTTCTTT.

This clonotype occurred many times. The CDR3 coding sequence is TGTGCCAGCAGCAGAGACAGGGGGCATACCACCGGGGAGCTGTTTTTT. Translation: CASSRDRGHTTGELFF. The genes are TRBV6-5 and TRBJ2-2; 10 bases are a match to TRBD1. With 6 bases clipped from V and 4 bases from J, the junction kept 8 bases outside the gene matches. Germline CDR1 MNHEY, CDR2 SVGAGI. The CDR3 runs to 16 residues.

This clonotype was recorded a few times. The V call is TRBV7-9, the J call TRBJ2-1; possible D gene TRBD1, 6 bases. Germline V gene sequence: CDR1 SEHNR, CDR2 FQNEAQ (reference sequence). V was trimmed by 5 bases and J by 9 bases, leaving 14 bases between them. CDR3 size: 13 residues. The CDR3 loop is CASSLPLGGEQFF. The CDR3 DNA sequence: TGTGCCAGCAGCCTACCCCTAGGGGGTGAGCAGTTCTTC.

The rearrangement links TRBV28 to TRBJ1-5; unclear D gene. This CDR3 spans 13 amino acids. Germline V gene lookup returns CDR1 MDHEN and CDR2 SYDVKM. The V and J ends lost 2 bases and 11 bases respectively, with 13 bases between them. The DNA of the CDR3 is TGTGCCAGCAGTTTAGCTCACTGGCGGGCCCAGCATTTT. Amino acids: CASSLAHWRAQHF.

This clonotype was counted a few times. The rearrangement links TRBV11-3 to TRBJ2-5; D gene unclear. V was clipped by 1 base and J by 5 bases, with 8 bases between them. The CDR3 has 13 residues. Germline V gives CDR1 SGHNT, CDR2 YENEEA. The CDR3 DNA follows: TGTGCCAGCAGCTTAGGAATTCAGGAGACCCAGTACTTC. It specifies CASSLGIQETQYF.

This clonotype was observed a few times. The chain links TRBV29-1 to TRBJ2-7, with a tentative D call TRBD2 (5 bases). Looked up from germline, CDR1 is SQVTM and CDR2 is ANQGSEA. The V and J ends lost 0 bases and 6 bases respectively, with 12 bases between them. The CDR3 length is 13 residues. This chain's CDR3 is CSVEDFRRREQYF. In nucleotides, the CDR3 is TGCAGCGTTGAAGATTTCAGGAGGCGCGAGCAGTACTTC.